The following is a TCR beta chain sequence with its context. These data come from a study of tumour-infiltrating T cells in Burkitt lymphoma. Study overall: The Burkitt lymphoma cohort spanned all epidemiological subtypes.

The V gene's germline CDR1 is MNHEY and CDR2 SVGAGI. The CDR3 sequence is 14 residues long. Unmatched junction bases numbered 7, after V lost 5 bases and J lost 6 bases. The protocol was immunoSEQ multiplex PCR, while the TCRdb copy is restricted to in-frame clones and leaves out a portion. Of about 3,300 clones detected, 10% to 15% appear once; the ten largest clones hold 6% to 8.5%. The TCR was taken from a human donor with Burkitt lymphoma. The chain couples TRBV6-5 to TRBJ2-4; 7 bases line up with TRBD2. The sequenced sample consisted of tumor tissue. The CDR3 loop is CASSPGLVVNIQYF. Written as DNA, the CDR3 is TGTGCCAGCAGTCCCGGACTAGTAGTAAACATTCAGTACTTC.